This TCR beta chain came from a study of T-cell reconstitution after alpha-beta-depleted transplantation in children. Overall study results and limits: Reportedly, only several hundred clones from non-depleted graft cells drove alpha-beta T-cell counts at about two months.

Concerning this clonotype: Its antigen is currently unknown.

The authors prepared the TCRbeta library with unique molecular identifiers. TCRdb redid the calling of the PCR reads with MiXCR, one entry per CDR3 protein. This table holds 500,000 to 600,000 distinct CDR3 sequences, about a quarter found once. The V end lost 10 bases, the J end lost 0 bases, and 22 bases lay between the germline ends. Germline assignment: CDR1 MDHEN and CDR2 SYDVKM. The CDR3 length is 17 residues. The sequencing used PBMCs, collected before TCRalphabeta/CD19-depleted stem cell transplant. The TCR originated in a boy under two years old with Wiskott-Aldrich syndrome, due to receive a stem cell transplant. The chain uses TRBV28 and TRBJ1-3; TRBD1 is a possible D gene (5 bases). CDR3 DNA: TGTGCCACCACAAGAACCCGGGGCCTCAGCTCTGGAAACACCATATATTTT. Amino acids: CATTRTRGLSSGNTIYF.